The 7 T cell receptor beta chains below come from one sample, sequenced in a study of regulatory T cells in long-lasting Graves disease. The time point here: newly diagnosed GD, antithyroid drugs for less than 3 months. PBMCs were the source of the RNA used for TCR sequencing. Through Arm-PCR of CDR3 regions and iRepertoire HTBI primers, TCR beta libraries were built. TCRdb reprocessed the multiplex PCR reads via MiXCR and lists one record per CDR3 protein. The repertoire has 200,000 to 250,000 distinct CDR3 sequences, roughly 20% of them found once; the top ten carry approximately 12%. The same sample was also used in a study of T cells in Graves' hyperthyroidism and ophthalmopathy.

The sample consisted of peripheral blood mononuclear cells (PBMCs), taken at new diagnosis, from a patient treated with antithyroid drugs. Source of these receptors: a woman aged 30 to 39 with Graves disease.

This chain connects TRBV4-1 to TRBJ1-1, with D possibly being TRBD1 (5 bases). The CDR3 spans 15 residues. The V end was cut by 1 base, the J end by 5 bases, with 14 bases between. Germline V CDR1 and CDR2: MGHRA, YSYEKL. The CDR3 sequence is CASSQVGARTTEAFF. The CDR3 nucleotides are TGCGCCAGCAGCCAAGTCGGGGCGCGGACGACTGAAGCTTTCTTT.

In this sample, this clonotype turned up many times. The chain has TRBV4-2 and TRBJ2-5; 9 positions agree with TRBD2. The germline V gene has CDR1 LGHNA and CDR2 YNFKEQ. With V trimmed by 0 bases and J by 3 bases, 11 bases remained unmatched. CDR3 size: 18 residues. The CDR3 coding sequence is TGTGCCAGCAGCCAAGACCATCCGCCGACTAGCGGAAAAGAGACCCAGTACTTC. Translating it yields CASSQDHPPTSGKETQYF.

This clonotype was observed at least ten times. This chain links TRBV24-1 with TRBJ2-1, with TRBD2 matching over 10 bases. Germline-derived CDR1 and CDR2 are KGHDR and SFDVKD. This CDR3 region has 16 residues. V dropped 5 bases and J dropped 7; count of bases not matched to a gene: 10. Here the CDR3 DNA reads TGTGCCACCAGTGCGCTTAGCGGGAGGTCTCGGAATGAGCAGTTCTTC. Its protein is CATSALSGRSRNEQFF.

By proportion, this clonotype is medium-sized. CDR3 in amino acids: CASSADSNSNQPQHF. For the CDR3, the DNA is TGTGCCAGCAGTGCCGACAGTAATAGCAATCAGCCCCAGCATTTT. This chain uses TRBV2 with TRBJ1-5, with D possibly being TRBD1 (5 bases). Germline lookup yields CDR1 SNHLY and CDR2 FYNNEI. The CDR3 loop spans 15 amino acids. V shed 4 bases and J shed 0 bases, with 10 bases lying between them.

The gene calls are TRBV2 and TRBJ2-3, with TRBD1 as a possible D gene (6 bases). CDR3 length: 14 residues. In germline, CDR1 is SNHLY, CDR2 FYNNEI. The V end lost 6 bases, the J end lost 4 bases, and 14 bases lay between the germline ends. This CDR3 reads CASSPGQPADTQYF. In nucleotides, the CDR3 is TGTGCCAGCAGCCCAGGACAGCCCGCAGATACGCAGTATTTT.

This clonotype was seen repeatedly, ten times or more. The chain is built from TRBV6-1 and TRBJ2-1; 9 bases fit TRBD2. Losses at the gene ends were 4 bases for V and 7 bases for J; bases not matched to a gene: 11. The CDR3 length is 16 residues. Germline CDR1 and CDR2: MNHNS and SASEGT. The CDR3 reads CASSGLAGALENEQFF. CDR3 nucleotides: TGTGCCAGCAGTGGCTTAGCGGGGGCCCTTGAGAATGAGCAGTTCTTC.

Ten or more counts support this clonotype. CDR3 bases: TGTGCCATCAGTGAGGGACAGGGGAACACCTACGAGCAGTACTTC. As protein: CAISEGQGNTYEQYF. The chain carries TRBV10-3 and TRBJ2-7; 9 bases match TRBD1. CDR3 length equals 15 residues. From germline, CDR1 is ENHRY and CDR2 SYGVKD. Losses at the gene ends were 2 bases for V and 2 bases for J; bases not matched to a gene: 4.